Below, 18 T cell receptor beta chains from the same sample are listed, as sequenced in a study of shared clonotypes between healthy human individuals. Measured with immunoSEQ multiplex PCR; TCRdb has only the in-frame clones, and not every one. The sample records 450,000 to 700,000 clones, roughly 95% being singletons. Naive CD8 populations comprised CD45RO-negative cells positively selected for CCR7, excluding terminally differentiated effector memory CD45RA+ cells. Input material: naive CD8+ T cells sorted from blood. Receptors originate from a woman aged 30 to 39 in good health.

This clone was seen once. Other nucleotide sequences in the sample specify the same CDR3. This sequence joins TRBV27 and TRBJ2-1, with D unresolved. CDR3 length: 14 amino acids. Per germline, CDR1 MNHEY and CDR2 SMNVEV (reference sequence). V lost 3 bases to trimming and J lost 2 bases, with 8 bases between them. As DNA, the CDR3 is TGTGCCAGCAGTTTCGGAACAGCCTACAATGAGCAGTTCTTC. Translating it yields CASSFGTAYNEQFF.

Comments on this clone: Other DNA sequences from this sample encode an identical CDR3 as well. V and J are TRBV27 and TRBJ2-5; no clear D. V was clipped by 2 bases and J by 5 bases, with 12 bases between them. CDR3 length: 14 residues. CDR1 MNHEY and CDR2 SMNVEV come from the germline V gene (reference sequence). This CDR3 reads CASSLSSSFETQYF. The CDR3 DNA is TGTGCCAGCAGTTTAAGCTCTAGTTTTGAGACCCAGTACTTC.

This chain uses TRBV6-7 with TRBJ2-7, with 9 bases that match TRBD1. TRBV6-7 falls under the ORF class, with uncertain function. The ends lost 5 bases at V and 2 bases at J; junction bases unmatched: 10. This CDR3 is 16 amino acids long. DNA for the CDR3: TGTGCCAGCAGTCGTCCGGGACAGGGAACCCCCTACGAGCAGTACTTC. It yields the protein CASSRPGQGTPYEQYF.

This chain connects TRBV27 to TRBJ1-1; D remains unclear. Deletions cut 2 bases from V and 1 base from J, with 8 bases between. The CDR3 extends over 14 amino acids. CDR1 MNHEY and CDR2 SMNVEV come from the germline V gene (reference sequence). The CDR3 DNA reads TGTGCCAGCAGTTTACGAGAGTCGAACACTGAAGCTTTCTTT. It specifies CASSLRESNTEAFF.

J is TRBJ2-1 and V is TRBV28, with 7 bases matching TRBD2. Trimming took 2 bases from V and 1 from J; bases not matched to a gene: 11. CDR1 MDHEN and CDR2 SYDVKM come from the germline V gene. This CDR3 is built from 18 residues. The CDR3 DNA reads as TGTGCCAGCAGTTTAAGGGCAGAGCTAGCGGAGTCCTACAATGAGCAGTTCTTC. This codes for CASSLRAELAESYNEQFF.

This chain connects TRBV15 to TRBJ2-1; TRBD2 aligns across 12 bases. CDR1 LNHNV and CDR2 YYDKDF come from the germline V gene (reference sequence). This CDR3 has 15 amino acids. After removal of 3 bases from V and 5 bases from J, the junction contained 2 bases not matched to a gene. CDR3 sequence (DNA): TGTGCCACCAGCAGTAGGACTAGCGGGAACAATGAGCAGTTCTTC. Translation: CATSSRTSGNNEQFF.

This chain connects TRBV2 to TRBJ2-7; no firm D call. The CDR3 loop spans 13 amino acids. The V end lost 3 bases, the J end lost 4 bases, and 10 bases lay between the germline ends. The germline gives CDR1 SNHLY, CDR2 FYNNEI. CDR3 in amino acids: CASSEVAVYEQYF. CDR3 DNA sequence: TGTGCCAGCAGTGAGGTGGCGGTGTACGAGCAGTACTTC.

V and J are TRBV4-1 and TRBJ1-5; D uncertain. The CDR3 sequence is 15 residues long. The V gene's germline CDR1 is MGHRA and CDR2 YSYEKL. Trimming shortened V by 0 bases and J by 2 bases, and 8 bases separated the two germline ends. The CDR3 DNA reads TGCGCCAGCAGCCAAGATAGCGGTGGCAATCAGCCCCAGCATTTT. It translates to CASSQDSGGNQPQHF.

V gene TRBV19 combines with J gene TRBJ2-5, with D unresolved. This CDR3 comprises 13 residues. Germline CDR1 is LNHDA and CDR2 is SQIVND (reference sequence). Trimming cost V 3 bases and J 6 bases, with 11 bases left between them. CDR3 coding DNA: TGTGCCAGTAGTATCTCTAGTCGACAGACCCAGTACTTC. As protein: CASSISSRQTQYF. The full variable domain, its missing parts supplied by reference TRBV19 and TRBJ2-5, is DGGITQSPKYLFRKEGQNVTLSCEQNLNHDAMYWYRQDPGQGLRLIYYSQIVNDFQKGDIAEGYSVSREKKESFPLTVTSAQKNPTAFYLCASSISSRQTQYFGPGTRLLVL.

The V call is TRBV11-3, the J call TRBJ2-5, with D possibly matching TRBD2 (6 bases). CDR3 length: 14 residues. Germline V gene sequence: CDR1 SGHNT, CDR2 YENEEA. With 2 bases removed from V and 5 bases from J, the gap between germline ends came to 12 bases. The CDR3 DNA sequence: TGTGCCAGCAGCTTACGTCCCCGGGAGGAGACCCAGTACTTC. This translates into CASSLRPREETQYF.

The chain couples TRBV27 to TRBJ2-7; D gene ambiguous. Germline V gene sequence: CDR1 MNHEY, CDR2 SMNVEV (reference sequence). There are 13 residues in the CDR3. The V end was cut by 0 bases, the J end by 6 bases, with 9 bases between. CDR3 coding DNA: TGTGCCAGCAGTTTATCTCCCGTATTCGAGCAGTACTTC. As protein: CASSLSPVFEQYF.

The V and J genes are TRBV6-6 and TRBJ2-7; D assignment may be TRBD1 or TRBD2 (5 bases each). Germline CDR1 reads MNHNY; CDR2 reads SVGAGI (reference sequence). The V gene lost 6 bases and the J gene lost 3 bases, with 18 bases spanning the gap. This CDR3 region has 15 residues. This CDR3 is CASSEEDTEFYEQYF. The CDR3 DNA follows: TGTGCCAGCAGCGAGGAGGACACCGAGTTCTACGAGCAGTACTTC.

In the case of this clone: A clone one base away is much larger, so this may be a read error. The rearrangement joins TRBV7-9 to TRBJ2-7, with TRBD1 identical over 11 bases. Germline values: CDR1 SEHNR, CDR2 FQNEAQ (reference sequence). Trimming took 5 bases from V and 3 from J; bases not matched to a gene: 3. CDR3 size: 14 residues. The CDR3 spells CASSPGTGGYEQYF. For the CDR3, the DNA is TGTGCCAGCAGCCCCGGGACAGGGGGCTACGAGCAGTACTTC.

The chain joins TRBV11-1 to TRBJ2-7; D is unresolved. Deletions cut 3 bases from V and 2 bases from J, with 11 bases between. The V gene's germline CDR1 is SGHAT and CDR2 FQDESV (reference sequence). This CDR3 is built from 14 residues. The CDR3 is CASSFRLLPYEQYF. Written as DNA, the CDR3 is TGTGCCAGCAGCTTTAGGTTACTTCCCTACGAGCAGTACTTC.

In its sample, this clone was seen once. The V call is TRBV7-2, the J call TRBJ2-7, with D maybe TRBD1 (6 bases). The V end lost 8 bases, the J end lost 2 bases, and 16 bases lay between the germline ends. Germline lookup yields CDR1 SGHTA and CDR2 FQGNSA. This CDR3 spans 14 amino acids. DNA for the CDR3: TGTGCCAGCGGGGAGAGGGACAAGACCTACGAGCAGTACTTC. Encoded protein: CASGERDKTYEQYF.

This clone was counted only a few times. In nucleotides, the CDR3 is TGCAGCGTTGAAGCTGAGGGACAGGGTTATGGCTACACCTTC. This gives the protein CSVEAEGQGYGYTF. This chain connects TRBV29-1 to TRBJ1-2; TRBD1 matches at 9 bases. The junction had 5 bases not matched to a gene; V was cut back by 1 base and J by 5 bases. The CDR3 is 14 amino acids. Germline CDR1 reads SQVTM; CDR2 reads ANQGSEA.

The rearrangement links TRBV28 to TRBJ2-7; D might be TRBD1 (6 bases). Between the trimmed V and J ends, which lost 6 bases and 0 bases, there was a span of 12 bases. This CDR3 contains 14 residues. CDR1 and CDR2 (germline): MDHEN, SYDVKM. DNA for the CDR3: TGTGCCAGCAGGTTGACAGGCCTCTCCTACGAGCAGTACTTC. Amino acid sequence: CASRLTGLSYEQYF.

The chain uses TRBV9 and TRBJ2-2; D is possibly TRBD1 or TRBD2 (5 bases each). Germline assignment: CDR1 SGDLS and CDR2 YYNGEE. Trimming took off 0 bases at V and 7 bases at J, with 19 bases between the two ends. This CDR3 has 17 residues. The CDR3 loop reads CASSVAMTEGLYGELFF. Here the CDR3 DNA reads TGTGCCAGCAGCGTAGCCATGACAGAAGGACTCTACGGGGAGCTGTTTTTT.